Reported below is one T cell receptor beta chain. The antigen remains undetermined. This specimen belongs to a study of post-analysis software for immune sequencing data. Whole-study results and caveats: Controls showed lower frequencies than patients for five or six TRBV segments, and TRBV5-6, TRBV5-1 and TRBV20-1 were among these.

CDR3 length: 15 amino acids. Germline values: CDR1 KGHDR, CDR2 SFDVKD. Trimming left V 3 bases short and J 5 bases short, with 15 bases between. Incorporated into the TCR beta cDNA libraries were unique molecular identifiers, which served to reduce PCR and sequencing biases. TCRdb redid the calling of the PCR reads with MiXCR, one entry per CDR3 protein. Among roughly 700,000 distinct CDR3 sequences listed, roughly 30% were seen once. Sequencing used blood. The gene calls are TRBV24-1 and TRBJ2-5; D not certain. The sequence came from a girl aged 10 to 17 with multiple sclerosis. The CDR3 spells CATSDPKARPETQYF. The CDR3, as DNA: TGTGCCACCAGTGATCCAAAAGCCCGACCGGAGACCCAGTACTTC.